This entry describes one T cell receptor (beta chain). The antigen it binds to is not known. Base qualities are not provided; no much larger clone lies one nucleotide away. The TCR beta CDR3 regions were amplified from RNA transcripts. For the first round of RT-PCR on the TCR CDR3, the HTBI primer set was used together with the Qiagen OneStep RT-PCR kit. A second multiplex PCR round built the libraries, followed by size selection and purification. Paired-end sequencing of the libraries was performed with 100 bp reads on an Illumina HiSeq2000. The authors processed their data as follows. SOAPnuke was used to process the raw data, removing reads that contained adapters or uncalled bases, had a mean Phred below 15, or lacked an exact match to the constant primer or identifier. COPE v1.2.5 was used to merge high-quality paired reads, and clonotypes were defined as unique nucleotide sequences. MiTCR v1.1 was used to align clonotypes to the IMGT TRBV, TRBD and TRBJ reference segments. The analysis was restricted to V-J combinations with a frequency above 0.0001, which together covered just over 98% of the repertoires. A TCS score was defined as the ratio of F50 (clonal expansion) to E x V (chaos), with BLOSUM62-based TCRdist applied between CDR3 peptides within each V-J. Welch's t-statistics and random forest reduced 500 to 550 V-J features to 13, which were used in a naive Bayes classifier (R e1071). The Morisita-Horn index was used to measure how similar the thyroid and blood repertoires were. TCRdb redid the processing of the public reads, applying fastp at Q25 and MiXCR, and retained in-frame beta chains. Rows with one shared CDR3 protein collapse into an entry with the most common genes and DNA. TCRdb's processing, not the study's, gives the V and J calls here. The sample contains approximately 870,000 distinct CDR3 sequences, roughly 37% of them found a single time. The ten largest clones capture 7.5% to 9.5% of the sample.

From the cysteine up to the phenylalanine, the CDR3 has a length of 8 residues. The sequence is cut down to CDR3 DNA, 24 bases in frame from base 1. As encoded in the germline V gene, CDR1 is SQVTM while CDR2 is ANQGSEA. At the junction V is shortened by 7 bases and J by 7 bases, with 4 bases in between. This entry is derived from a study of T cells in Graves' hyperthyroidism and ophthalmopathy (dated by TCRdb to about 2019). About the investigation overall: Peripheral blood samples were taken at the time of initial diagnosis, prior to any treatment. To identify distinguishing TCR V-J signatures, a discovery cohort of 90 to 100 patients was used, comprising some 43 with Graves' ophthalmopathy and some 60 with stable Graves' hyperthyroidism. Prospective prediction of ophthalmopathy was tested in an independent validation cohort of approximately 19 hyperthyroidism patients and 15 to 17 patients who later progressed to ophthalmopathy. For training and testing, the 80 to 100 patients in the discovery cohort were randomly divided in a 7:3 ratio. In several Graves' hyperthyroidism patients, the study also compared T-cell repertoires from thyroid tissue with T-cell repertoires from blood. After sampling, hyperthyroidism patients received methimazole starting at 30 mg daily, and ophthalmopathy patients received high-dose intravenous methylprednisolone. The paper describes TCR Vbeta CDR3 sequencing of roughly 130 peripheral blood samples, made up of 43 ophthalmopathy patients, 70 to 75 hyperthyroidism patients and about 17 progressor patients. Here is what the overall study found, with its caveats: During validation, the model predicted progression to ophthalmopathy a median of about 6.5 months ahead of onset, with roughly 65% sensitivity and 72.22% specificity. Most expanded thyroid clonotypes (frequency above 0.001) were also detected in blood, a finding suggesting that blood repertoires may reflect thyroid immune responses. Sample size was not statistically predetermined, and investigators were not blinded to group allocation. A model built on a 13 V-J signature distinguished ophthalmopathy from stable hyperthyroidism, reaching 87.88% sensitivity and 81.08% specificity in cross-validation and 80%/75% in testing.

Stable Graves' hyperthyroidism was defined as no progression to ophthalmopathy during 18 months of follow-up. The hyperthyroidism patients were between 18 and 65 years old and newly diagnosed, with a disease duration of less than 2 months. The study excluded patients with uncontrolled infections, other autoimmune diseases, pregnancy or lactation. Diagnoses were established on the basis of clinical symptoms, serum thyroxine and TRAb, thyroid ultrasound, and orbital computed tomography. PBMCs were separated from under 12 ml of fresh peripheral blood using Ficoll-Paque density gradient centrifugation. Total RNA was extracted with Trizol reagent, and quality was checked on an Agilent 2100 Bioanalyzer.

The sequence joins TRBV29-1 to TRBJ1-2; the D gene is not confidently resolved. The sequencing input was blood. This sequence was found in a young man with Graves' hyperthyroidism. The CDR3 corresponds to CSGGGYTF. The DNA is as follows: TGCAGCGGCGGTGGCTACACCTTC.